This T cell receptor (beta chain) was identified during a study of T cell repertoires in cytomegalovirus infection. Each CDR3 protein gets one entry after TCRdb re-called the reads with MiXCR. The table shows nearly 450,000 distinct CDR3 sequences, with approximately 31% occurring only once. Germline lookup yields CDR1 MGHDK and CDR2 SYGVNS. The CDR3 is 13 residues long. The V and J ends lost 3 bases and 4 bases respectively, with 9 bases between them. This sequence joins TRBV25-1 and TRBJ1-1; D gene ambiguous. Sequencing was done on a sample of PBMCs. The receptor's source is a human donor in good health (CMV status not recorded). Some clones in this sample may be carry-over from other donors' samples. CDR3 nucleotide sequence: TGTGCCAGCAGTGAGGTGCCTGGCACTGAAGCTTTCTTT. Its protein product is CASSEVPGTEAFF.